This TCR beta chain is from a study of shared clonotypes between healthy human individuals. Study findings and constraints: Since donors were few, the genetic and exposure-history diversity represented was limited. Donor clonotype sharing was expected to depend on sequencing depth.

Participating donors were healthy, HIV-negative adults free of recent acute infections or vaccinations. As for this clone: Its antigen remains unidentified.

The CDR3 runs to 15 residues. The V end was cut by 2 bases, the J end by 8 bases, with 15 bases between. CDR1 is SEHNR and CDR2 is FQNEAQ in the germline V gene (reference sequence). The authors ran the assay at deep level. Assay used: immunoSEQ multiplex PCR; TCRdb lists only in-frame clones, some missing. The sample consists of over a million clones, approximately 97% of them appearing once. Sample: naive CD4+ T cells sorted from blood. Noted subset: CD45RA+ positively selected. V gene TRBV7-9 combines with J gene TRBJ1-4, with D uncertain. The sequence was collected from a man aged 30-40 years in good health. The CDR3 is CASSLMNSPGEKLFF. The DNA for the CDR3 is TGTGCCAGCAGCTTAATGAACAGCCCAGGAGAAAAACTGTTTTTT.